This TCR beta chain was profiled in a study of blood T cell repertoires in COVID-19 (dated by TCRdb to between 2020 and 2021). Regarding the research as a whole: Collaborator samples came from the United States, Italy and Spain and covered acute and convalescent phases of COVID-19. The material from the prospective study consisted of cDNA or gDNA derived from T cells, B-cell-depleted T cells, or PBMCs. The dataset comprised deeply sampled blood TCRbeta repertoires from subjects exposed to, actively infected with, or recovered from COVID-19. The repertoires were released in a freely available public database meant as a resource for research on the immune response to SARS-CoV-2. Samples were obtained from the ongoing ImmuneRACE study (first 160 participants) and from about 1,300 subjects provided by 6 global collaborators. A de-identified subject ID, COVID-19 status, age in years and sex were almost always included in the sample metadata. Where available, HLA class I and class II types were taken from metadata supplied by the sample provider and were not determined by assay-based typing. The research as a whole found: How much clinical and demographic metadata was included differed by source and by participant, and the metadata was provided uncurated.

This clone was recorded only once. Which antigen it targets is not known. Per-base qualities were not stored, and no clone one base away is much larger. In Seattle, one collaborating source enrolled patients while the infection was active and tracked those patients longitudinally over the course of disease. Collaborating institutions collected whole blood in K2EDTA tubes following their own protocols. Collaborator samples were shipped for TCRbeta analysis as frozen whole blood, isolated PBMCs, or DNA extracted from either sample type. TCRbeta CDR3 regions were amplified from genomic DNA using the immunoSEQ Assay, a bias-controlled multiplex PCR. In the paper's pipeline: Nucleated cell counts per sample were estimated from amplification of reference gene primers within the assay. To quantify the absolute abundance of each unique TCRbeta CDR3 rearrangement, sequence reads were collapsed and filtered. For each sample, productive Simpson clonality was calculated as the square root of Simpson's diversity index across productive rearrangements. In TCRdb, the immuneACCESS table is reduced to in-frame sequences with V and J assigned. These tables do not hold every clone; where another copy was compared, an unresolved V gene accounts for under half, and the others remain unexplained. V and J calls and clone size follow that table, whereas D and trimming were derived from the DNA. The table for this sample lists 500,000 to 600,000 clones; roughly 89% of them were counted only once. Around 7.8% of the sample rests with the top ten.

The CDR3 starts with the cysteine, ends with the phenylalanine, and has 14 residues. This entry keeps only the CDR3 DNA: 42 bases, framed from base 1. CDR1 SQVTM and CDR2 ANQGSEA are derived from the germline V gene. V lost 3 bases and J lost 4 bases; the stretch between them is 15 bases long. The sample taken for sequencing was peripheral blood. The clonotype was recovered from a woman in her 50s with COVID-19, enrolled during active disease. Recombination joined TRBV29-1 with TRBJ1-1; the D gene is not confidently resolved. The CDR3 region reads CSVDRSGLGTEAFF. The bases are TGCAGCGTTGACCGATCCGGGTTGGGCACTGAAGCTTTCTTT.